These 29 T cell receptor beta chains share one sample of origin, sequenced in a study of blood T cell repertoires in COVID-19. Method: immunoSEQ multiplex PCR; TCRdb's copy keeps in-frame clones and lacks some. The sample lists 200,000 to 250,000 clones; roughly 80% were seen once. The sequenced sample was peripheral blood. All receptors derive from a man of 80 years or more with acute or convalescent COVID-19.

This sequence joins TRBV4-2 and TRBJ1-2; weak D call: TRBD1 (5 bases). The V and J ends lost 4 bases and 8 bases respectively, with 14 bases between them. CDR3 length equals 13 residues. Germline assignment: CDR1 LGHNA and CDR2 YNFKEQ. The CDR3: CASSRTGGPGYTF. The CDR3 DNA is TGTGCCAGCAGCCGCACGGGGGGTCCCGGCTACACCTTC.

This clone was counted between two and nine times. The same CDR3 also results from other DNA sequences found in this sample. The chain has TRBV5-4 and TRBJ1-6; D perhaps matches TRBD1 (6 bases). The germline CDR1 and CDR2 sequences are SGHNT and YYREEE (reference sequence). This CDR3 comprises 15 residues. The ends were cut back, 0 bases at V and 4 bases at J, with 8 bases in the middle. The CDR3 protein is CASSLGGQYNSPLHF. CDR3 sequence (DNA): TGTGCCAGCAGCTTGGGGGGACAATATAATTCACCCCTCCACTTT. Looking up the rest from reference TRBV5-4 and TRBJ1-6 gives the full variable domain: ETGVTQSPTHLIKTRGQQVTLRCSSQSGHNTVSWYQQALGQGPQFIFQYYREEENGRGNFPPRFSGLQFPNYSSELNVNALELDDSALYLCASSLGGQYNSPLHFGNGTRLTVT.

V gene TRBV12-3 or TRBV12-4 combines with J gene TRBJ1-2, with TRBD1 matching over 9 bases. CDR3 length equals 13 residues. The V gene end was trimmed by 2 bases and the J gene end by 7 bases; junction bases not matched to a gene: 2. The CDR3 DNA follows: TGTGCCAGCAGTTTAATGGGACAGGGTGGCTACACCTTC. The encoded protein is CASSLMGQGGYTF.

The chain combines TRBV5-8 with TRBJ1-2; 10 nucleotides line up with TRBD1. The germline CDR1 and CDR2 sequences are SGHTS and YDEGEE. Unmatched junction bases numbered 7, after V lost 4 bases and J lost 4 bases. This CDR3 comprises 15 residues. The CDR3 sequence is CASSIRTGGVYGYTF. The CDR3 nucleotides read TGTGCCAGCAGCATCCGGACAGGGGGGGTCTATGGCTACACCTTC.

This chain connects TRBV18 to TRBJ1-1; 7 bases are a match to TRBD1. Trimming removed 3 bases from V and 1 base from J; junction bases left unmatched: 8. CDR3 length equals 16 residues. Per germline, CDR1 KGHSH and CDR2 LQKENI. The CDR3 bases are TGTGCCAGCTCACCCCTCGAAAGACAGGGGAACACTGAAGCTTTCTTT. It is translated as CASSPLERQGNTEAFF.

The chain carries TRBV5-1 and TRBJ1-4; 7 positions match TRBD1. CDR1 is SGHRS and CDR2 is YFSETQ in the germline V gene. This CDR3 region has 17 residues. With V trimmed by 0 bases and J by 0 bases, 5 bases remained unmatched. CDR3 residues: CASSLGIGGTTNEKLFF. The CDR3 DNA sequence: TGCGCCAGCAGCTTGGGTATAGGGGGCACAACTAATGAAAAACTGTTTTTT.

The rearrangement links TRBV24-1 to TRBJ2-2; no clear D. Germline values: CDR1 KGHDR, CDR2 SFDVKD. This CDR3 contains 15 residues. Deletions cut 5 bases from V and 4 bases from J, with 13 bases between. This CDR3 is CATSGERLGTGELFF. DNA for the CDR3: TGTGCCACCAGTGGAGAGAGGTTAGGCACCGGGGAGCTGTTTTTT.

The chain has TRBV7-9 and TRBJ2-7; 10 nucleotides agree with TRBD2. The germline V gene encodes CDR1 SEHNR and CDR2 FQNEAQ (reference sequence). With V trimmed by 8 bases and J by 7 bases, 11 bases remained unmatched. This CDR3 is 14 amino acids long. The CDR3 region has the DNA TGTGCCAGCTGGGCCCTAGCGGGAGTGGGGGAGCAGTACTTC. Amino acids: CASWALAGVGEQYF.

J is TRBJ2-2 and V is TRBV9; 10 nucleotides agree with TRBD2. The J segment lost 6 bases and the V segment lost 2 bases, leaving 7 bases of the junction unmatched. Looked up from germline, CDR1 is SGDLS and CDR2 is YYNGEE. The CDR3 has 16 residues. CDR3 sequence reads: CASSVVAGGRAGELFF. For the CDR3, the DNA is TGTGCCAGCAGCGTCGTAGCGGGGGGTAGAGCCGGGGAGCTGTTTTTT. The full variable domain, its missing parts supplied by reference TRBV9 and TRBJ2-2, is DSGVTQTPKHLITATGQRVTLRCSPRSGDLSVYWYQQSLDQGLQFLIQYYNGEERAKGNILERFSAQQFPDLHSELNLSSLELGDSALYFCASSVVAGGRAGELFFGEGSRLTVL.

CDR3 sequence reads: CASSYLSGGRNSPLHF. CDR3 bases: TGTGCCAGCAGCTATTTGTCTGGGGGCAGAAACTCACCCCTCCACTTT. The V gene is TRBV3-1 (or the pseudogene TRBV3-2), the J gene TRBJ1-6; D is perhaps TRBD1 (6 bases). Deletions cut 5 bases from V and 10 bases from J, with 21 bases between. Germline assignment: CDR1 LGHDT and CDR2 YNNKEL (reference sequence). This CDR3 has 16 amino acids.

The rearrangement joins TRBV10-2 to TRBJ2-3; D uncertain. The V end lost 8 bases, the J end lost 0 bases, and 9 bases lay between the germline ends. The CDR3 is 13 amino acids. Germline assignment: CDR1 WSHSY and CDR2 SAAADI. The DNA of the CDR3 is TGCGCCAGCTCCCAGATTAGCACAGATACGCAGTATTTT. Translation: CASSQISTDTQYF.

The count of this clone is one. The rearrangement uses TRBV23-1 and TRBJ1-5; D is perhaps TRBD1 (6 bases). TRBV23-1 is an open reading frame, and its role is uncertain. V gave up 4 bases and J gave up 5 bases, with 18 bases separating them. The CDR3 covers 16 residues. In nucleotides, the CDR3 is TGCGCCAGCAGTCCATATAGGGGGAGGGCCCATCAGCCCCAGCATTTT. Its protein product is CASSPYRGRAHQPQHF.

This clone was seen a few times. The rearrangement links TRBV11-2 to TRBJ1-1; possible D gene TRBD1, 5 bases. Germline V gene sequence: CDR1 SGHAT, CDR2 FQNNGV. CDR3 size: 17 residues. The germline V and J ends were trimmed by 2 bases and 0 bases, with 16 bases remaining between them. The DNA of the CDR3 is TGTGCCAGCAGCTTATTAAAGGGAGGGACCATGAACACTGAAGCTTTCTTT. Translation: CASSLLKGGTMNTEAFF.

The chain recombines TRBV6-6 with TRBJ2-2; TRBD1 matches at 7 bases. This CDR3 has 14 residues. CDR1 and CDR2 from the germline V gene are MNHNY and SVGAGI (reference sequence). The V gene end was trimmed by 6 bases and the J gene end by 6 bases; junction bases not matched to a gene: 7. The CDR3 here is CASSTGQGAGELFF. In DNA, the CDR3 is TGTGCCAGCAGCACCGGGCAGGGGGCCGGGGAGCTGTTTTTT.

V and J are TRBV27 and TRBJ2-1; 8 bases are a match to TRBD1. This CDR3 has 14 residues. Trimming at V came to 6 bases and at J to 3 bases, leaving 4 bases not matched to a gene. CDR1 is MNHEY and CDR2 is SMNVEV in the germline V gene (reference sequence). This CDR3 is CASSDRGGYNEQFF. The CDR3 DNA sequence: TGTGCCAGCAGCGACAGGGGAGGCTACAATGAGCAGTTCTTC.

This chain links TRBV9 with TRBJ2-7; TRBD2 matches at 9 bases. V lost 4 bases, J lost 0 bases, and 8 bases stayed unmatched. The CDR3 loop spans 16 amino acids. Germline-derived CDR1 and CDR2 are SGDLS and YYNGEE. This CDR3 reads CASSPERLAVSYEQYF. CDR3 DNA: TGTGCCAGCAGCCCCGAACGACTAGCGGTCTCCTACGAGCAGTACTTC.

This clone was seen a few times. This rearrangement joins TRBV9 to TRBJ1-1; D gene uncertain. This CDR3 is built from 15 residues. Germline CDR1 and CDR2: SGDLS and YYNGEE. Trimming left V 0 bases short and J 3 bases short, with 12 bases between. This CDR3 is CASSVESRPDTEAFF. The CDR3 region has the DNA TGTGCCAGCAGCGTAGAATCCCGTCCGGACACTGAAGCTTTCTTT.

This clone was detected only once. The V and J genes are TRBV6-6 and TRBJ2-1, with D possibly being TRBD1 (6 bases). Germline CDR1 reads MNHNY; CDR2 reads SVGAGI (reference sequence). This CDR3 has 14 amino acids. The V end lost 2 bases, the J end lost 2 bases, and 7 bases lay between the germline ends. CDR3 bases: TGTGCCAGCAGTTACAGGGGGACCTACAATGAGCAGTTCTTC. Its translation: CASSYRGTYNEQFF.

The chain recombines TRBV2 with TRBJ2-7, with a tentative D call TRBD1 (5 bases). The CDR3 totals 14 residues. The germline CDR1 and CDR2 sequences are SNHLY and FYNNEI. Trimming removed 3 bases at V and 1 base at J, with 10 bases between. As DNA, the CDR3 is TGTGCCAGCAGTGACAGGGAAAATTCCTACGAGCAGTACTTC. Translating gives CASSDRENSYEQYF.

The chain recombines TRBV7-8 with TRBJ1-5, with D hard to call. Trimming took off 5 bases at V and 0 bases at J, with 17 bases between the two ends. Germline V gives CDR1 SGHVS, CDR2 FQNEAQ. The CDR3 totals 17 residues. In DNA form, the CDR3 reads TGTGCCAGCAGCCTCCTCGGAGTAACGTATAGCAATCAGCCCCAGCATTTT. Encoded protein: CASSLLGVTYSNQPQHF.

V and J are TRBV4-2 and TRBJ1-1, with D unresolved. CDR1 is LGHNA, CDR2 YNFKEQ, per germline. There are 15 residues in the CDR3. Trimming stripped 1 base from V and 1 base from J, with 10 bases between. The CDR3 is CASSQAEAPNTEAFF. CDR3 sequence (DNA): TGTGCCAGCAGCCAAGCAGAGGCCCCGAACACTGAAGCTTTCTTT.

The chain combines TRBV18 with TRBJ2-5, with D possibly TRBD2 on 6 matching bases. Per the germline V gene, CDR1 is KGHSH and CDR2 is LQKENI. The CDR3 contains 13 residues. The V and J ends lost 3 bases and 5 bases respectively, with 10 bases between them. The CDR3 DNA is TGTGCCAGCTCACCCGCGGGGTCGGAGACCCAGTACTTC. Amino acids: CASSPAGSETQYF. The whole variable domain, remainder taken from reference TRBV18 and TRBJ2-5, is NAGVMQNPRHLVRRRGQEARLRCSPMKGHSHVYWYRQLPEEGLKFMVYLQKENIIDESGMPKERFSAEFPKEGPSILRIQQVVRGDSAAYFCASSPAGSETQYFGPGTRLLVL.

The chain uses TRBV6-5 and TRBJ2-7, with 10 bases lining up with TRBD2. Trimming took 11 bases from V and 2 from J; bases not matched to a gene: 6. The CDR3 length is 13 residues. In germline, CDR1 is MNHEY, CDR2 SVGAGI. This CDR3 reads CAGRTSGTYEQYF. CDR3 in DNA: TGTGCCGGACGGACTAGCGGTACCTACGAGCAGTACTTC.

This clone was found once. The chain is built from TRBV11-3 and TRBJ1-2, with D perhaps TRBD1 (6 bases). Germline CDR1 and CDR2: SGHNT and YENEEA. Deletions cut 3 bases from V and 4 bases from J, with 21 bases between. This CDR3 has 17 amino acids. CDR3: CASSFRQDKGFIYGYTF. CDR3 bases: TGTGCCAGCAGCTTCAGACAGGATAAGGGTTTTATCTATGGCTACACCTTC.

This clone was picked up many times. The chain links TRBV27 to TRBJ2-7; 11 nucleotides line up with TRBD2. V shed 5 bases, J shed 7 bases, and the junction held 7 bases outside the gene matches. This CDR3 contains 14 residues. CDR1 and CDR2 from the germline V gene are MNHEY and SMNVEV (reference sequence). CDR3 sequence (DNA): TGTGCCAGCAGTCAGCCGGGACTAGCGGATGAGCAGTACTTC. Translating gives CASSQPGLADEQYF.

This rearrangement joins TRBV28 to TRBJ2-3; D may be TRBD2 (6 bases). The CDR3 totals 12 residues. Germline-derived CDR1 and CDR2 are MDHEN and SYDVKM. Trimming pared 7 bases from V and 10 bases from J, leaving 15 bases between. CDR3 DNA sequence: TGTGCCAGCACCCAGGGCGGGAAGCCGCAGTATTTT. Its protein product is CASTQGGKPQYF.

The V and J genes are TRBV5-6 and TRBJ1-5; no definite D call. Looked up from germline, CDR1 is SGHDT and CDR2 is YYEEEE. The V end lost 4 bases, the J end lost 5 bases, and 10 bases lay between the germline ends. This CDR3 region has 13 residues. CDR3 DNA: TGTGCCAGCAGCCTCTCCAGCGATCAGCCCCAGCATTTT. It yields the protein CASSLSSDQPQHF.

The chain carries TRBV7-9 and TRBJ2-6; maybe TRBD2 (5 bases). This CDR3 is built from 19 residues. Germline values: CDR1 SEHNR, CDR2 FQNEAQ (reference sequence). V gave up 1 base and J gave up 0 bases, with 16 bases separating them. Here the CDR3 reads CASSLGTLARASGANVLTF. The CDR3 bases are TGTGCCAGCAGCTTAGGGACGTTAGCGAGGGCCTCTGGGGCCAACGTCCTGACTTTC.

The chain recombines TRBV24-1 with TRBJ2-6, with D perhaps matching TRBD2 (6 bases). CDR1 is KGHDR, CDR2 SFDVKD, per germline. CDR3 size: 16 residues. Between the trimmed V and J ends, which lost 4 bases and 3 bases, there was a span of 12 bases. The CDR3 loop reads CATSETRGNGANVLTF. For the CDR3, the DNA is TGTGCCACCAGTGAGACACGGGGGAATGGGGCCAACGTCCTGACTTTC.